The present T cell receptor (beta chain) was sequenced within a study of CD8+CD57+ T cells in acquired aplastic anemia. As for the study in general: The DNA of sorted CD4+ and CD8+ cells averaged roughly 3.2 ug. Researchers reported that healthy donors averaged roughly 11 million reads for CD4+ cells.

Germline V CDR1 and CDR2: LNHDA, SQIVND (reference sequence). This CDR3 spans 16 amino acids. V dropped 2 bases and J dropped 3 bases, with 14 bases sitting between them. Genomic DNA acted as the template from which TCR beta VDJ combination and CDR3 sequence profiling were carried out. TCRdb fed the reads into MiXCR, producing one record per CDR3 protein. The table lists about 180,000 distinct CDR3 sequences, 40% to 50% of them singletons. This clonotype occurred many times. The antigen is undetermined. Study-level findings and limits: Researchers report that 25 to 30 CD8+ CDR3 sequences appeared in both patients and controls. No significant difference in CD8+ Simpson's diversity was found between patients and controls.

The TCR originated in a human donor in good health. What was sequenced was sorted CD4+, CD8+, or CD8+CD57+ T cells (not recorded which) from PBMCs. The chain employs TRBV19 and TRBJ1-5; D is possibly TRBD1 (6 bases). This chain's CDR3 is CASSITTGRPNQPQHF. CDR3 sequence (DNA): TGTGCCAGTAGTATAACTACAGGGCGACCCAATCAGCCCCAGCATTTT.